This T cell receptor (beta chain) was obtained from a study of naive CD8 T cells in extremely preterm neonates. TCRdb keeps only in-frame clones here, not all; method: immunoSEQ multiplex PCR. The data contain about 6,100 clones, about 98% of them singletons. Cord blood came from elective full-term cesareans at about 37-43 weeks without labor or membrane rupture. Pregnancies with fetal demise, active maternal HSV infection or known maternal HIV were excluded. Each sample had roughly 17,000–110,000 sorted naive CD8+ T cells. Study outcomes and limitations: iChao1 richness was lowest in preterm neonates, significantly versus all ages.

As concerns this clone: The antigen is unknown.

Sample: naive CD8+ T cells from cord blood. The clonotype originates from a newborn in good health.

In DNA form, the CDR3 reads TGTGCCAGCACCCCCGGGGGGCCGGGCCTCGGCTACACCTTC. Amino acid sequence: CASTPGGPGLGYTF. The chain links TRBV7-6 to TRBJ1-2, with D maybe TRBD1 (6 bases). The CDR3 covers 14 residues. The V gene lost 7 bases and the J gene lost 8 bases, with 20 bases spanning the gap. Germline-derived CDR1 and CDR2 are SGHVS and FNYEAQ.